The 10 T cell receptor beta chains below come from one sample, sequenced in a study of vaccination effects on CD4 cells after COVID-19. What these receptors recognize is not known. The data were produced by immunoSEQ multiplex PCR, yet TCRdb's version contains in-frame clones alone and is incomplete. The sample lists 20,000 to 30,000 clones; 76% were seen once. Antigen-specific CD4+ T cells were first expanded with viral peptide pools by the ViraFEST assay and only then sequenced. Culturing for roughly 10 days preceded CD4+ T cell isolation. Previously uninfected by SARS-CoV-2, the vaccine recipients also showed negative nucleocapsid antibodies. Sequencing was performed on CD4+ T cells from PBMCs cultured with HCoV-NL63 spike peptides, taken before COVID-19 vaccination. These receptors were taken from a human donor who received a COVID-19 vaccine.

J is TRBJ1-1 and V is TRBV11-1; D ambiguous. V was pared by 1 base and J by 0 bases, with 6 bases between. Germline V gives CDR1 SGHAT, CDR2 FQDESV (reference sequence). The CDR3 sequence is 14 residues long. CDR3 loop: CASSLGALNTEAFF. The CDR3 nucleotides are TGTGCCAGCAGCTTAGGAGCCTTGAACACTGAAGCTTTCTTT.

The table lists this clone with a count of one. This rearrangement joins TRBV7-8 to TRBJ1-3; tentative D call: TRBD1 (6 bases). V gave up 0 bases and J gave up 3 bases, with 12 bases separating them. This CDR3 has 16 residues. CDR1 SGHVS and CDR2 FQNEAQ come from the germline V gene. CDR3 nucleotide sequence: TGTGCCAGCAGCTTAGCATCGGACAGATTTGGAAACACCATATATTTT. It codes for CASSLASDRFGNTIYF.

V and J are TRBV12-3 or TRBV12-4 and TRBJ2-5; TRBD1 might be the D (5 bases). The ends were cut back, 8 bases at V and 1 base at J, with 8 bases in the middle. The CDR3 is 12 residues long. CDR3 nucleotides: TGTGCCAGCGGACAATCCCAAGAGACCCAGTACTTC. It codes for CASGQSQETQYF.

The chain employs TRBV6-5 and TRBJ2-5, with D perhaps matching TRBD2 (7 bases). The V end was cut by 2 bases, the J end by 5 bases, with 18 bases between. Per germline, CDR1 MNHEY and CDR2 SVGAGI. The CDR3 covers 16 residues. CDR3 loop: CASSYGNRGAAETQYF. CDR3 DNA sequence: TGTGCCAGCAGTTACGGCAATCGGGGGGCAGCGGAGACCCAGTACTTC.

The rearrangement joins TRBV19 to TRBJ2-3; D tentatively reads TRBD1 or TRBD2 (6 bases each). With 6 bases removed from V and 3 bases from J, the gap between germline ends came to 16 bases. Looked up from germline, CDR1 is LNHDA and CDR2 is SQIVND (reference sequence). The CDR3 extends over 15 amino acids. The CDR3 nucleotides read TGTGCCAGTAGGACCGGACTAACAGGGACAGATACGCAGTATTTT. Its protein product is CASRTGLTGTDTQYF.

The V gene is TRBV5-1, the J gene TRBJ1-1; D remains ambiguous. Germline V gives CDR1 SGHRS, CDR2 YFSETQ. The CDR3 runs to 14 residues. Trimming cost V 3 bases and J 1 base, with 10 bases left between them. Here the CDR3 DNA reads TGCGCCAGCAGCTCTGGAGAGGAGAACACTGAAGCTTTCTTT. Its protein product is CASSSGEENTEAFF.

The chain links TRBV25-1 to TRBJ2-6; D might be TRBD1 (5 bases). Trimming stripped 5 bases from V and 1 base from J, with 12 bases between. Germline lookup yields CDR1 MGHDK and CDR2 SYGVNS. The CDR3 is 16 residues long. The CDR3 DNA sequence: TGTGCCAGCAGTCAAGGGGCCCATTCTGGGGCCAACGTCCTGACTTTC. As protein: CASSQGAHSGANVLTF.

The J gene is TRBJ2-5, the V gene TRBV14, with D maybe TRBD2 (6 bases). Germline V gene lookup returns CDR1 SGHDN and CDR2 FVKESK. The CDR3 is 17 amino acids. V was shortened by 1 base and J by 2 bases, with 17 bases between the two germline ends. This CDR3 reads CASSQGSAWGVQETQYF. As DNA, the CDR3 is TGTGCCAGCAGCCAAGGGAGCGCGTGGGGGGTACAAGAGACCCAGTACTTC. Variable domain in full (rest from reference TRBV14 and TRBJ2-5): EAGVTQFPSHSVIEKGQTVTLRCDPISGHDNLYWYRRVMGKEIKFLLHFVKESKQDESGMPNNRFLAERTGGTYSTLKVQPAELEDSGVYFCASSQGSAWGVQETQYFGPGTRLLVL.

CDR3 coding DNA: TGTGCCAGCAGTCAACGGGCGGGCAGGGAATTCTACGAGCAGTACTTC. Amino acid sequence: CASSQRAGREFYEQYF. The V and J genes are TRBV11-2 and TRBJ2-7; either TRBD1 or TRBD2 may supply D (5 bases each). Germline loops: CDR1 SGHAT, CDR2 FQNNGV. The V and J ends lost 6 bases and 3 bases respectively, with 21 bases between them. CDR3 size: 16 residues.

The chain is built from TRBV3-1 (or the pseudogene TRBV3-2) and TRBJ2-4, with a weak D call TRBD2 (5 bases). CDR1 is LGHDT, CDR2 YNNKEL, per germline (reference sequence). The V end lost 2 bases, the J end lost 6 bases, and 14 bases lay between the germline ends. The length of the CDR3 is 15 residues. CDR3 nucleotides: TGTGCCAGCAGCCAACAACCTAGCACCGGAAACATTCAGTACTTC. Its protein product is CASSQQPSTGNIQYF.